This T cell receptor (beta chain) was found in a study of graft-versus-host responses after intestinal transplantation. The CDR3 contains 16 residues. Germline V gene lookup returns CDR1 SGDLS and CDR2 YYNGEE. V shed 0 bases and J shed 2 bases, with 9 bases lying between them. TCRdb keeps only in-frame clones here, not all; method: immunoSEQ multiplex PCR. The table shows 35,000 to 45,000 clones, with roughly 90% occurring only once. This TCR derives from a human patient who received an intestinal transplant, so some T cells may come from the graft donor. The sequenced sample was PBMCs, obtained 524 days after transplant. V is TRBV9 and J is TRBJ2-6; D not resolved. The CDR3 sequence: CASSVVPRPGANVLTF. The CDR3, as DNA: TGTGCCAGCAGCGTAGTTCCTCGACCTGGGGCCAACGTCCTGACTTTC.